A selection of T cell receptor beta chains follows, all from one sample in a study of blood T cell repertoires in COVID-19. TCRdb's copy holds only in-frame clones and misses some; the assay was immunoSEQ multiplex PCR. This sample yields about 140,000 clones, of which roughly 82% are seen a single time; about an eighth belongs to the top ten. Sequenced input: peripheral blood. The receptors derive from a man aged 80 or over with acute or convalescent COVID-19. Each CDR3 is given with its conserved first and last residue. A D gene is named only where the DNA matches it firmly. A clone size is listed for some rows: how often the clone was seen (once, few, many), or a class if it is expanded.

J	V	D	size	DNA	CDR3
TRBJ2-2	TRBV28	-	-	TGTGCCAGCAGTGGCTCGTTGAACACCGGGGAGCTGTTTTTT	CASSGSLNTGELFF
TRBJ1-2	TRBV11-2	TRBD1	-	TGTGCCAGCAGCTTAGACTGGACAGGAGCCTATGGCTACACCTTC	CASSLDWTGAYGYTF
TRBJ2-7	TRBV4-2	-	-	TGTGCCAGCAGCCAAGAAAGGGACACAATATACGAGCAGTACTTC	CASSQERDTIYEQYF
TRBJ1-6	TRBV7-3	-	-	TGTGCCAGCAGCCTAGGGAGCGGGAATTCACCCCTCCACTTT	CASSLGSGNSPLHF
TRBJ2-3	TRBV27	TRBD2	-	TGTGCCAGCAGTTTATCATTGGGGAGGGGAACTAGCACAGATACGCAGTATTTT	CASSLSLGRGTSTDTQYF
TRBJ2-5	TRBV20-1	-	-	TGCCTTATGCAGGGTGGGGAGACCCAGTACTTC	CLMQGGETQYF
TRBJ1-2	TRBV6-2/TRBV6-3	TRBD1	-	TGTGCCAGCAGCCGCCGGACAGGGGACTATGGCTACACCTTC	CASSRRTGDYGYTF
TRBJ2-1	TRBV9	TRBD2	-	TGTGCCAGCAGCTCCCGACTAGCGGGAAATTACAATGAGCAGTTCTTC	CASSSRLAGNYNEQFF
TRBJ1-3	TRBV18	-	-	TGTGCCAGCTCACCCCAGAGCTCGGACATGGTATATTTT	CASSPQSSDMVYF
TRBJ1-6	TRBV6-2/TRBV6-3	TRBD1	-	TGTGCCAGCAGTCAGCTCCCGGGACAGAGGATCAATTCACCCCTCCACTTT	CASSQLPGQRINSPLHF
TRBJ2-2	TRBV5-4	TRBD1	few	TGTGCCAGCAGCTTGGCCGGGACAGGGGTAGGCGCCGGGGAGCTGTTTTTT	CASSLAGTGVGAGELFF
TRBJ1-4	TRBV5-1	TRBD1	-	TGCGCCAGCAGCCCCGGGATTCGGGGGCAGGGGGATGAAAAACTGTTTTTT	CASSPGIRGQGDEKLFF
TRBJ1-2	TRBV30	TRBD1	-	TGTGCCTGGACCCAGGACAGGGAGGGTGGCTACACCTTC	CAWTQDREGGYTF
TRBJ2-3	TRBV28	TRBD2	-	TGTGCCAGCAGAGCCGGGGGGTCCACAGATACGCAGTATTTT	CASRAGGSTDTQYF
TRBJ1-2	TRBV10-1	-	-	TGCGCCAGCAGTGAAAAGGTCGGGAACTATGGCTACACCTTC	CASSEKVGNYGYTF
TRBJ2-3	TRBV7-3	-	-	TGTGCCAGCAGCTCAGGACTACCCGGGACGCAGTATTTT	CASSSGLPGTQYF
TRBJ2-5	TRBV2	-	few	TGTGCCAGCACATTGGAGACCCAGTACTTC	CASTLETQYF
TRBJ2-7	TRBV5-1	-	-	TGCGCCAGCAGCTTAGAGGGAACCTACGAGCAGTACTTC	CASSLEGTYEQYF
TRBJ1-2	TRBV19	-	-	TGTGCCAGTATGGGGCAGGGAATCCTTGGCTACACCTTC	CASMGQGILGYTF
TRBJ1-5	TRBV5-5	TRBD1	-	TGTGCCAGCAGCCGGGACAGGCAGGGGCCTAGCAATCAGCCCCAGCATTTT	CASSRDRQGPSNQPQHF
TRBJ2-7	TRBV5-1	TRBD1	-	TGCGCCAGCAGCCCAGACAGGGGCGAGCAGTACTTC	CASSPDRGEQYF
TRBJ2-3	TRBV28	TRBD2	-	TGTGCCAGCAGTAACCTAGGGACTAGCGGGGGGTTCACAGATACGCAGTATTTT	CASSNLGTSGGFTDTQYF
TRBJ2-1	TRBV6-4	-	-	TGTGCCAGCCTGGGACTCAAGGCTGAGCAGTTCTTC	CASLGLKAEQFF
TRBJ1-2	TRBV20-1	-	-	TGCAGTGCTACCAGGAACTATGGCTACACCTTC	CSATRNYGYTF
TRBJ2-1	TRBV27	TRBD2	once	TGTGCCAGCAGTTTACCCTCCCCGGCGGGGGGGCGGAAGCAGTTCTTC	CASSLPSPAGGRKQFF
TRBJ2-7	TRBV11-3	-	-	TGTGCCAGCAGCTTAGCTGGAGATCCCCACGAGCAGTACTTC	CASSLAGDPHEQYF
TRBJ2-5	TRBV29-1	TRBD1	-	TGCAGCGTTGCGGCAGGGGGATTCCAAGAGACCCAGTACTTC	CSVAAGGFQETQYF
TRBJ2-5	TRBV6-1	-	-	TGTGCCAGCAGTGAGACAGGCCAAGAGACCCAGTACTTC	CASSETGQETQYF
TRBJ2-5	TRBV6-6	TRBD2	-	TGTGCCAGCAAGTTCGGGACTAGTAGGCAAGAGACCCAGTACTTC	CASKFGTSRQETQYF
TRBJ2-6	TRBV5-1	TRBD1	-	TGCGCCAGCACTTTTGTGGACAGGGCAAGCTCTGGGGCCAACGTCCTGACTTTC	CASTFVDRASSGANVLTF
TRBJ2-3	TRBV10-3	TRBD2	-	TGTGCCATCAGAGCACCACTAGCGGGGGGCGAAGATACGCAGTATTTT	CAIRAPLAGGEDTQYF
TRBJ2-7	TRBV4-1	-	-	TGCGCCAGCAGCCAAGATAATCGGGACTCAGCCTACGAGCAGTACTTC	CASSQDNRDSAYEQYF
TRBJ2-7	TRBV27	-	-	TGTGCCAGCAGTGACAGAATCACCTACGAGCAGTACTTC	CASSDRITYEQYF
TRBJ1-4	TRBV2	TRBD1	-	TGTGCCAGCAAGACAGGGGGTCATGAAAAACTGTTTTTT	CASKTGGHEKLFF
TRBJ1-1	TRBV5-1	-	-	TGCGCCAGCAGCTTGGCCGGCCTAGTGAACACTGAAGCTTTCTTT	CASSLAGLVNTEAFF
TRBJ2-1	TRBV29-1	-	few	TGCAGCGTTAATGACCGGGGATCCTACAATGAGCAGTTCTTC	CSVNDRGSYNEQFF
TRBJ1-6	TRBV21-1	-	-	TGTGCCAGCAGCAAAGTTAGGGACAGTTCCTACTCCTATAATTCACCCCTCCACTTT	CASSKVRDSSYSYNSPLHF
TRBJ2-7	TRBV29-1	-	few	TGCAGCGTTGAACGGTCCCCCCGGGACGAGCAGTACTTC	CSVERSPRDEQYF
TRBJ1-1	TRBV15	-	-	TGTGCCACCAAGATGGGAGGGGGCACTGAAGCTTTCTTT	CATKMGGGTEAFF
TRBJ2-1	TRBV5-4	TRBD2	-	TGTGCCAGCAGCTTGGCCTCAACGGGGGGGCTCATGGGACAGTTCTTC	CASSLASTGGLMGQFF
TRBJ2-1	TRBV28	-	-	TGTGCCAGCAGTCCACAGGGTACCGATGAGCAGTTCTTC	CASSPQGTDEQFF
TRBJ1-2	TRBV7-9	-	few	TGTGCCAGCAGCTTGGCCCCAAACTATGGCTACACCTTC	CASSLAPNYGYTF